This record concerns one T cell receptor (beta chain) sequence. The antigen remains undetermined. Time point: cycle 4 day 1 (C4D1), after five to seven weeks of nivolumab. No patient escaped relapse after autologous stem cell transplantation, and brentuximab vedotin exposure varied. Purified CD4+ T cells were obtained from thawed PBMCs through magnetic negative selection. Relapsed/refractory classical Hodgkin lymphoma patients had complete, partial or progressive responses. V lost 4 bases and J lost 8, with 12 bases in between. Germline CDR1 MGHRA, CDR2 YSYEKL. This CDR3 region has 13 residues. The protocol was immunoSEQ multiplex PCR, while the TCRdb copy is restricted to in-frame clones and leaves out a portion. The sample holds around 37,000 clones; 80% to 95% are singletons and the top ten take 0.3%. The sample belongs to a study of PD-1 blockade in classical Hodgkin lymphoma. Study findings and constraints: Whoever responded completely had baseline diversity much like that seen in newly diagnosed patients. Newly diagnosed patients were said to have less baseline TCR diversity than healthy donors did. Compared with baseline, CD4+ but not CD8+ TCR diversity had risen significantly by C4D1.

Sequencing was performed on CD4+ T cells from blood, taken before the fourth cycle of nivolumab. The rearrangement joins TRBV4-1 to TRBJ2-1, with D hard to call. The receptor's source is a human donor with classical Hodgkin lymphoma. DNA for the CDR3: TGCGCCAGCAGCCTAATGACGCGCGATGAGCAGTTCTTC. It is translated as CASSLMTRDEQFF.